The entry below gives a single TCR beta chain sequence along with its context. What it binds is unknown. What was amplified from RNA transcripts were TCR beta CDR3 regions. A first-round RT-PCR of the TCR CDR3 used the HTBI primer set. TCRdb called the multiplex PCR reads again in MiXCR, with one record for every CDR3 protein. Of 450,000 to 600,000 distinct CDR3 sequences in the sample, less than 20% are singletons; the top ten hold approximately 48%. CDR1 is SGHTS, CDR2 YDEGEE, per germline. Losses at the gene ends were 5 bases for V and 5 bases for J; bases not matched to a gene: 6. CDR3 length: 13 residues. Out of over 7.5 ml of fresh peripheral blood came the PBMCs. The sample is drawn from a study of T cells in Graves' hyperthyroidism and ophthalmopathy. Study observations and caveats: Most thyroid clonotypes expanded above 0.001 were also detected in blood. Through a model of 13 V-J features, ophthalmopathy was separated from stable hyperthyroidism.

This TCR came from a man aged 35-49 years with Graves' ophthalmopathy. The chain recombines TRBV5-8 with TRBJ2-7; 8 nucleotides agree with TRBD1. Sequencing input: blood. Here the CDR3 DNA reads TGTGCCAGCAGGCGAGACAGGGGACACGAGCAGTACTTC. It is translated as CASRRDRGHEQYF.